This TCR beta chain appears in the sequencing data of a study of OX40 agonist ivuxolimab in advanced cancers. The overall study: People who had prior anti-PD-1, anti-PD-L1 or anti-CTLA-4 therapy could take part, and less than 50% had some.

Points from the study as a whole: Clonal expansion in partial responders at 0.1-3.0 mg/kg ranked among the lowest.

Concerning this clone itself: Its antigen is as yet unknown.

The CDR3 sequence is 12 residues long. The germline V and J ends were trimmed by 5 bases and 6 bases, with 7 bases remaining between them. Germline CDR1 and CDR2: SEHNR and FQNEAQ (reference sequence). TCRdb's table, derived via immunoSEQ multiplex PCR, lists solely in-frame clones and lacks some. The table shows fewer than 35,000 clones, with around nine tenths occurring only once. This rearrangement joins TRBV7-9 to TRBJ2-2; maybe TRBD2 (5 bases). The sequence was obtained from an adult with an advanced solid tumor such as melanoma, head and neck, liver or kidney cancer. Sequenced material: CD4+ or CD8+ T cells sorted from blood, taken in a trial of the OX40 agonist ivuxolimab. CDR3 sequence reads: CASSQRAGELFF. CDR3 nucleotide sequence: TGTGCCAGCAGCCAGAGGGCCGGGGAGCTGTTTTTT.